This T cell receptor (beta chain) stems from a study of blood T cell repertoires in COVID-19. CDR1 and CDR2 from the germline V gene are SGHRS and YFSETQ. The V and J ends lost 0 bases and 3 bases, in that order; junction bases with no gene match: 6. The CDR3 is made up of 15 amino acids. Authors' methods: Amplified reference gene primers provided the basis for estimating nucleated cell counts. TCRdb keeps only in-frame clones here, not all; method: immunoSEQ multiplex PCR. V, J and clone size derive from that table, while D and trimming were established from the DNA sequence. In the table there are about 64,000 clones, 75% to 85% of which are singletons.

The chain carries TRBV5-1 and TRBJ2-7; 7 nucleotides agree with TRBD1. Sequencing input: peripheral blood. This receptor was obtained from a woman in her sixties or seventies with acute or convalescent COVID-19. As DNA, the CDR3 is TGCGCCAGCAGCTTGGTAGGACAGGTGATCTACGAGCAGTACTTC. Its translation is CASSLVGQVIYEQYF.